These T cell receptor beta chains were read from a single sample in a study of monozygotic twins with inflammatory bowel disease. Using the 5' RACE reads, TCRdb records one entry per CDR3 protein without DNA. The repertoire table contains 330,000 or so distinct CDR3 sequences. The sample consisted of blood. The receptors come from a human donor with ulcerative colitis or Crohn's disease, or a healthy co-twin of an affected twin (not recorded which). Both conserved end residues are part of each CDR3.

v_call: TRBV7-2; j_call: TRBJ2-3; cdr3_aa: CASSLRIPDTQYF
v_call: TRBV15; j_call: TRBJ1-1; cdr3_aa: CATSRRPTLSTEAFF
v_call: TRBV2; j_call: TRBJ1-5; cdr3_aa: CASSVRTGTNQPQHF
v_call: TRBV7-9; j_call: TRBJ2-1; cdr3_aa: CASSWGNEQFF
v_call: TRBV29-1; j_call: TRBJ2-3; cdr3_aa: CSVQSTSGRANTQYF
v_call: TRBV5-1; j_call: TRBJ2-1; cdr3_aa: CASSLDQSSYNEQFF
v_call: TRBV20-1; j_call: TRBJ2-1; cdr3_aa: CSARGLAGFAESYNEQFF
v_call: TRBV7-2; j_call: TRBJ2-1; cdr3_aa: CASSQAGGPNNEQFF
v_call: TRBV12-3/TRBV12-4; j_call: TRBJ2-7; cdr3_aa: CASSGGTDPNEQYF
v_call: TRBV11-2; j_call: TRBJ2-3; cdr3_aa: CASSPRATDTQYF
v_call: TRBV7-9; j_call: TRBJ1-4; cdr3_aa: CASSWVNEDEKLFF
v_call: TRBV7-8; j_call: TRBJ2-3; cdr3_aa: CASSFVIAGYYTSTDTQYF
v_call: TRBV10-3; j_call: TRBJ1-1; cdr3_aa: CASSQGTTEAFF
v_call: TRBV27; j_call: TRBJ1-5; cdr3_aa: CASKGQGVVGNQPQHF
v_call: TRBV5-6; j_call: TRBJ2-3; cdr3_aa: CASSRWRSTDTQYF
v_call: TRBV5-1; j_call: TRBJ2-5; cdr3_aa: CASSFGGVRETQYF
v_call: TRBV20-1; j_call: TRBJ2-2; cdr3_aa: CSARREGRRTGELFF
v_call: TRBV5-1; j_call: TRBJ1-6; cdr3_aa: CSSSQGQGNSPLHF
v_call: TRBV6-5; j_call: TRBJ1-6; cdr3_aa: CASSYSGAGEGGSPLHF
v_call: TRBV3-1; j_call: TRBJ2-5; cdr3_aa: CASSLSYPQETQYF
v_call: TRBV11-1; j_call: TRBJ2-1; cdr3_aa: CASSSPNLAVAGGPNEQFF
v_call: TRBV6-4; j_call: TRBJ1-2; cdr3_aa: CASSVDGNYGYTF
v_call: TRBV7-6; j_call: TRBJ2-5; cdr3_aa: CASSAGLAGGGETQYF
v_call: TRBV7-2; j_call: TRBJ1-2; cdr3_aa: CASSLKGRDYTF
v_call: TRBV5-4; j_call: TRBJ2-1; cdr3_aa: CASSYRDYPYNEQFF
v_call: TRBV6-1; j_call: TRBJ2-2; cdr3_aa: CASAGTSGRIGELFF
v_call: TRBV4-1; j_call: TRBJ1-1; cdr3_aa: CASSQERTLNTEAFF
v_call: TRBV28; j_call: TRBJ1-1; cdr3_aa: CASSLYQGWAFF
v_call: TRBV5-1; j_call: TRBJ2-2; cdr3_aa: CASSFSGPGGTGELFF
v_call: TRBV3-1; j_call: TRBJ2-2; cdr3_aa: CASSPGTAYGGLFF
v_call: TRBV10-3; j_call: TRBJ2-6; cdr3_aa: CATQTGGTGANVLTF
v_call: TRBV12-3/TRBV12-4; j_call: TRBJ1-1; cdr3_aa: CASTQTPGTGEAFF
v_call: TRBV5-1; j_call: TRBJ1-4; cdr3_aa: CASSLAEGSYNEKLFF
v_call: TRBV9; j_call: TRBJ2-7; cdr3_aa: CASSPRGTGYEQYF
v_call: TRBV12-3/TRBV12-4; j_call: TRBJ1-5; cdr3_aa: CASRGTGTLRQPQHF
v_call: TRBV5-4; j_call: TRBJ2-5; cdr3_aa: CASSLAEAQETQYF
v_call: TRBV28; j_call: TRBJ2-3; cdr3_aa: CASRATGQRGTQYF
v_call: TRBV5-1; j_call: TRBJ2-5; cdr3_aa: CASSLGGESRVQYF
v_call: TRBV29-1; j_call: TRBJ1-2; cdr3_aa: CSVYNPWDYGYTF
v_call: TRBV2; j_call: TRBJ1-5; cdr3_aa: CASSEDQGGDQPQHF
v_call: TRBV25-1; j_call: TRBJ2-2; cdr3_aa: CASSEYSTGSYTGELFF
v_call: TRBV11-3; j_call: TRBJ2-2; cdr3_aa: CASTDGVPDTGELFF
v_call: TRBV7-9; j_call: TRBJ2-5; cdr3_aa: CASSLPQQGQETQYF
v_call: TRBV20-1; j_call: TRBJ1-1; cdr3_aa: CSVPASTNTEAFF
v_call: TRBV28; j_call: TRBJ1-3; cdr3_aa: CASKPTGTGGNTIYF
v_call: TRBV19; j_call: TRBJ2-7; cdr3_aa: CASRRTDSHEQYF
v_call: TRBV30; j_call: TRBJ1-5; cdr3_aa: CAWSRQAEAVGNQPQHF
v_call: TRBV19; j_call: TRBJ2-4; cdr3_aa: CASSASGTGKNIQYF
v_call: TRBV20-1; j_call: TRBJ1-3; cdr3_aa: CSARGQVAGNTIYF
v_call: TRBV7-9; j_call: TRBJ1-5; cdr3_aa: CASSFGGSPQHF
v_call: TRBV5-6; j_call: TRBJ2-7; cdr3_aa: CASISPGRTEEQYF